This T cell receptor beta chain was found in a study of Ad26.COV2.S vaccination and SARS-CoV-2 variants. Overall study context: Administration of Ad26.COV2.S was intramuscular, either once or twice 56 days apart.

TCRdb's copy holds only in-frame clones and misses some; the assay was immunoSEQ multiplex PCR. Of a few hundred thousand clones listed, over 75% are singletons. Per germline, CDR1 ENHRY and CDR2 SYGVKD. The CDR3 is 13 residues long. V lost 4 bases and J 4 bases, leaving 10 bases between the germline ends. Treatment of the sample: around 19 received Ad26.COV2.S at low or high dose, single or two shots; 5 received placebo; per-sample allocation not given. After the first vaccine or placebo injection, samples were drawn on day 63. What was given as vaccine was an Ad26 vector encoding Wuhan-strain SARS-CoV-2 spike.

The input for sequencing was peripheral blood, taken in a trial of Ad26.COV2.S vaccine versus placebo. The V and J genes are TRBV10-3 and TRBJ1-2; weak D call: TRBD1 (6 bases). The source is a person aged 18 to 65 who received the Ad26.COV2.S COVID-19 vaccine or a placebo. The CDR3 DNA sequence: TGTGCCATCAGTGGGGGGGACATCTATGGCTACACCTTC. Its translation is CAISGGDIYGYTF.